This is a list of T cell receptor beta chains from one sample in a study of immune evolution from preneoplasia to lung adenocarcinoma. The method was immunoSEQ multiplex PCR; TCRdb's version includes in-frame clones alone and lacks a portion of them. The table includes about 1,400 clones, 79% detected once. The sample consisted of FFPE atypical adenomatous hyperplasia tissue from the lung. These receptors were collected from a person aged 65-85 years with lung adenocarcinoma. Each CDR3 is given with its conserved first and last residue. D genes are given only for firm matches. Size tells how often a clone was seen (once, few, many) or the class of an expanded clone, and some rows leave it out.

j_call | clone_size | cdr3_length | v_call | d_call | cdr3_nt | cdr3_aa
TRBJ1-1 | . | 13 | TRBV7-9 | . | . | CASSLWVGGGTFF
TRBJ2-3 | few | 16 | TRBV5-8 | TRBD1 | TGTGCCAGCAGCTTGGCCGGGACAGGGAGCACAGATACGCAGTATTTT | CASSLAGTGSTDTQYF
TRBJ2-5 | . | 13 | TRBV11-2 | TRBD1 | TGTGCCAGCAGCTTAAAGGGACAGGGAACCCAGTACTTC | CASSLKGQGTQYF
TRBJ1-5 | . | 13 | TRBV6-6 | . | TGTGCCAGCCGGGAGAAGAACAATCAGCCCCAGCATTTT | CASREKNNQPQHF
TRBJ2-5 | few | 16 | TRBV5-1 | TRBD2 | TGCGCCAGCAGCTTAGCGGGGGCCCGGGCGCAAGAGACCCAGTACTTC | CASSLAGARAQETQYF
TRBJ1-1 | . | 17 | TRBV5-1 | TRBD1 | TGCGCCAGCAGCTTTGGGGGAGGACAGGGGTGGGGCACTGAAGCTTTCTTT | CASSFGGGQGWGTEAFF
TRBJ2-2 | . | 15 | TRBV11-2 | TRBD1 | TGTGCCAGCAGCTTGTTGGGACAGGGGGGCGGGGAGCTGTTTTTT | CASSLLGQGGGELFF
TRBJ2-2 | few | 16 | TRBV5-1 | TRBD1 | TGCGCCAGCAGCTTGCAGACAGGGGGAGGGACCGGGGAGCTGTTTTTT | CASSLQTGGGTGELFF
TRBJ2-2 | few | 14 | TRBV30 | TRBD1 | TGTGCCTGGGAGGGACAGACAATGACCGGGGAGCTGTTTTTT | CAWEGQTMTGELFF
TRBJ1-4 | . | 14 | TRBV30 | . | TGTGCCTGGACAGCTTACGAAACTAATGAAAAACTGTTTTTT | CAWTAYETNEKLFF
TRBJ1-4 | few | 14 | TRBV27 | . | TGTGCCAGCAGTCCGCTAGACAAGGGGAAAAAACTGTTTTTT | CASSPLDKGKKLFF
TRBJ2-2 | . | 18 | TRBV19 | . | TGTGCCAGTAGTCCACTTCTGGGGGGCCTTTCGAACACCGGGGAGCTGTTTTTT | CASSPLLGGLSNTGELFF
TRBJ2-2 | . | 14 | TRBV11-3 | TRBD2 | TGTGCCAGCAGCCTTAGCGGGGACACCGGGGAGCTGTTTTTT | CASSLSGDTGELFF
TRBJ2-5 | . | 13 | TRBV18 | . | TGTGCCAGCTCACTAGCGGTCCAAGAGACCCAGTACTTC | CASSLAVQETQYF
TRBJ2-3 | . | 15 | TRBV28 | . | TGTGCCAGCAGTTTACCAGGGGCAGGGACAGATACGCAGTATTTT | CASSLPGAGTDTQYF
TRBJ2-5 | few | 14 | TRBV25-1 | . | TGTGCCAGCACCCCGACGGGCATCGGGAAGACCCAGTACTTC | CASTPTGIGKTQYF
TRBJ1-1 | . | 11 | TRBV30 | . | TGTGCCTGGAGTCCCAGCCGTGAAGCTTTCTTT | CAWSPSREAFF
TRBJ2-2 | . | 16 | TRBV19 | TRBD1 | TGTGCCAGTATTCCTCCGGGACAGGTGAACACCGGGGAGCTGTTTTTT | CASIPPGQVNTGELFF
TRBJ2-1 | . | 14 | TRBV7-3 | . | TGTGCCAGCAGCTTAACGGGACCTATCAATGAGCAGTTCTTC | CASSLTGPINEQFF
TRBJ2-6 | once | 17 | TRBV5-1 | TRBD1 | TGCGCCAGCAACACGGGACAGCCGAGCTCTGGGGCCAACGTCCTGACTTTC | CASNTGQPSSGANVLTF
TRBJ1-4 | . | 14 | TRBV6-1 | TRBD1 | TGTGCCACGCAGCGGGGACAGGATAATGAAAAACTGTTTTTT | CATQRGQDNEKLFF
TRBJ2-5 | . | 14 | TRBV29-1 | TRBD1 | TGCAGCGTTGATTCTGGGACAGCGTGGGGGACCCAGTACTTC | CSVDSGTAWGTQYF